This record looks at one T cell receptor (beta chain) sequence and its context. As yet, its antigen is unknown. The sample originates from a study of cytomegalovirus exposure and HLA in healthy donors. The table came from immunoSEQ multiplex PCR; TCRdb's copy has only in-frame clones and leaves some out. The sample lists hundreds of thousands of clones, approximately 82% occurring once. Study findings and constraints: First-cohort TCR clusters were later found to tend to co-occur in the roughly 110 validation repertoires. TCR beta chains numbering 150 to 200 were designated cytomegalovirus-associated. Most TCRs appeared rarely, but some public TCRs recurred in many donors. High specificity and sensitivity for cytomegalovirus status were reported for the classifier.

The CDR3 consists of 19 residues. Trimming stripped 3 bases from V and 3 bases from J, with 23 bases between. Germline assignment: CDR1 LGHNA and CDR2 YNFKEQ. The sample comprised PBMCs. The chain carries TRBV4-2 and TRBJ2-2; TRBD2 is a possible D gene (5 bases). The clonotype was recovered from a woman in her late teens or twenties in good health and CMV-seronegative. The DNA for the CDR3 is TGTGCCAGCAGCCAGGCGTCCTTCGGCGGAGGCCTTGACACCGGGGAGCTGTTTTTT. This codes for CASSQASFGGGLDTGELFF.